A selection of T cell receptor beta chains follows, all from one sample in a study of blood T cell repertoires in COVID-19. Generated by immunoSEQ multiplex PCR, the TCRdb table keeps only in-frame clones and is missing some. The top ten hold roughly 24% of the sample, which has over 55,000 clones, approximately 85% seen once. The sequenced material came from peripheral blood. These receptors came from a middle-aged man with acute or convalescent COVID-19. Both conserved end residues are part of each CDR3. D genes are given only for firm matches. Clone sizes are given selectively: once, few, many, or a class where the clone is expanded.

CDR3nt: TGTGCCAGCAGTTACGCAGGGTCCAATCAGCCCCAGCATTTT
CDR3aa: CASSYAGSNQPQHF
d_gene: NA
abundance: NA
v_gene: TRBV6-2/TRBV6-3
j_gene: TRBJ1-5

CDR3nt: TGTGCCAGCAGCTTAGATCGGGAGGGGAGGCCTGAAGCTTTCTTT
CDR3aa: CASSLDREGRPEAFF
d_gene: NA
abundance: NA
v_gene: TRBV11-2
j_gene: TRBJ1-1

CDR3nt: TGTGCCAGCTCCCGAGGGGGGACAGAGACTTGGGGCGAGCAGTACTTC
CDR3aa: CASSRGGTETWGEQYF
d_gene: NA
abundance: once
v_gene: TRBV7-9
j_gene: TRBJ2-7

CDR3nt: TGTGCCAGCAGCTTGACAGCCTATGGCTACACCTTC
CDR3aa: CASSLTAYGYTF
d_gene: NA
abundance: NA
v_gene: TRBV7-9
j_gene: TRBJ1-2

CDR3nt: TGTGCCAGCAGCTTAACTAGCGGGGCCAATGAGCAGTTCTTC
CDR3aa: CASSLTSGANEQFF
d_gene: TRBD2
abundance: NA
v_gene: TRBV11-2
j_gene: TRBJ2-1

CDR3nt: TGTGCCACCAGCAGAGATGGCAGGGAAAGGAGCTACACCTTC
CDR3aa: CATSRDGRERSYTF
d_gene: NA
abundance: NA
v_gene: TRBV15
j_gene: TRBJ1-2

CDR3nt: TGTGCCAGTAGTATAGGTAGCGGGGGCTACGAGCAGTACTTC
CDR3aa: CASSIGSGGYEQYF
d_gene: TRBD2
abundance: NA
v_gene: TRBV19
j_gene: TRBJ2-7

CDR3nt: TGTGCCAGCAACGTGGACAGGGGGCCCGGGGAGCTGTTTTTT
CDR3aa: CASNVDRGPGELFF
d_gene: TRBD1
abundance: NA
v_gene: TRBV6-5
j_gene: TRBJ2-2

CDR3nt: TGTGCCAGCAGCGTAGAGGCTAGAAGTACCTACGAGCAGTTCTTC
CDR3aa: CASSVEARSTYEQFF
d_gene: NA
abundance: NA
v_gene: TRBV27
j_gene: TRBJ2-1

CDR3nt: TGCGCCAGCAGCCAGCGGGACCTTGGAAACACCATATATTTT
CDR3aa: CASSQRDLGNTIYF
d_gene: NA
abundance: NA
v_gene: TRBV4-1
j_gene: TRBJ1-3

CDR3nt: TGCAGCGTTGGCCGGGAGGGGGGAGGCTACACCTTC
CDR3aa: CSVGREGGGYTF
d_gene: NA
abundance: NA
v_gene: TRBV29-1
j_gene: TRBJ1-2

CDR3nt: TGTGCCAGCAGCTTAAAAACTGGAGCAGATACGCAGTATTTT
CDR3aa: CASSLKTGADTQYF
d_gene: NA
abundance: NA
v_gene: TRBV5-4
j_gene: TRBJ2-3

CDR3nt: TGTGCCAGCAGCCAGGGAGAGACCCAGTACTTC
CDR3aa: CASSQGETQYF
d_gene: NA
abundance: NA
v_gene: TRBV5-4
j_gene: TRBJ2-5

CDR3nt: TGTGCCAGCAGTTACCGGAATTCACCCCTCCACTTT
CDR3aa: CASSYRNSPLHF
d_gene: NA
abundance: NA
v_gene: TRBV6-5
j_gene: TRBJ1-6

CDR3nt: TGTGCTAGTGGTTTGCCCCCAATTAGCGGGGGGGTCGACAATGAGCAGTTCTTC
CDR3aa: CASGLPPISGGVDNEQFF
d_gene: TRBD2
abundance: NA
v_gene: TRBV12-5
j_gene: TRBJ2-1

CDR3nt: TGTGCCAGCAGCCCAAGTGGGACACCCGGGTACTTC
CDR3aa: CASSPSGTPGYF
d_gene: NA
abundance: NA
v_gene: TRBV7-2
j_gene: TRBJ2-7

CDR3nt: TGTGCCAGCAGTTCCATCCCGACAGATATAAAAGCTAACTATGGCTACACCTTC
CDR3aa: CASSSIPTDIKANYGYTF
d_gene: NA
abundance: NA
v_gene: TRBV6-2/TRBV6-3
j_gene: TRBJ1-2

CDR3nt: TGTGCCAGCAGCAACCCGGACTACAAGGAACGCAATGAGCAGTTCTTC
CDR3aa: CASSNPDYKERNEQFF
d_gene: NA
abundance: NA
v_gene: TRBV7-8
j_gene: TRBJ2-1

CDR3nt: TGTGCCAGCGGGAGTGAAGGAAACACCATATATTTT
CDR3aa: CASGSEGNTIYF
d_gene: NA
abundance: few
v_gene: TRBV9
j_gene: TRBJ1-3

CDR3nt: TGTGCCAGCAGCTTAGGTACCGGGGAACGGACTGAAGCTTTCTTT
CDR3aa: CASSLGTGERTEAFF
d_gene: NA
abundance: NA
v_gene: TRBV11-3
j_gene: TRBJ1-1

CDR3nt: TGTGCCAGCAGCTTACGAGGGCTTGCTGAAGCTTTCTTT
CDR3aa: CASSLRGLAEAFF
d_gene: NA
abundance: NA
v_gene: TRBV7-9
j_gene: TRBJ1-1

CDR3nt: TGTGCCAGTAGTAGGTCCCAGGGGGACAGAGACACTGAAGCTTTCTTT
CDR3aa: CASSRSQGDRDTEAFF
d_gene: TRBD1
abundance: NA
v_gene: TRBV19
j_gene: TRBJ1-1

CDR3nt: TGCGCCAGCAGCCAACCCCAGGGAACCATATATTTT
CDR3aa: CASSQPQGTIYF
d_gene: NA
abundance: NA
v_gene: TRBV4-1
j_gene: TRBJ1-3

CDR3nt: TGCAGTGCTAGTCTCCAGCCGACGGGGGCAGATACGCAGTATTTT
CDR3aa: CSASLQPTGADTQYF
d_gene: NA
abundance: once
v_gene: TRBV20-1
j_gene: TRBJ2-3

CDR3nt: TGTGCCAGCAGCTTGACCGGGGGATACGAGCAGTACTTC
CDR3aa: CASSLTGGYEQYF
d_gene: NA
abundance: once
v_gene: TRBV7-8
j_gene: TRBJ2-7

CDR3nt: TGCAGCGTGAGGTTGAGGGCAGATAATTCACCCCTCCACTTT
CDR3aa: CSVRLRADNSPLHF
d_gene: NA
abundance: few
v_gene: TRBV29-1
j_gene: TRBJ1-6

CDR3nt: TGTGCCAGTAGTAAGACAGGGGAGGAGACGGACACTGAAGCTTTCTTT
CDR3aa: CASSKTGEETDTEAFF
d_gene: TRBD1
abundance: NA
v_gene: TRBV19
j_gene: TRBJ1-1

CDR3nt: TGCGCCAGCAGCCAAACTTGGGGGGACAACTATGGCTACACCTTC
CDR3aa: CASSQTWGDNYGYTF
d_gene: NA
abundance: NA
v_gene: TRBV4-1
j_gene: TRBJ1-2

CDR3nt: TGTGCCAGCAGAGCCGGGACTTACTACGAGCAGTACTTC
CDR3aa: CASRAGTYYEQYF
d_gene: NA
abundance: NA
v_gene: TRBV6-5
j_gene: TRBJ2-7

CDR3nt: TGTGCCAGCAGTTCGGGTGGGACAGGGAACACTGAAGCTTTCTTT
CDR3aa: CASSSGGTGNTEAFF
d_gene: TRBD1
abundance: NA
v_gene: TRBV6-5
j_gene: TRBJ1-1

CDR3nt: TGTGCCAGCAGTTTCAGTGAGGGCACTGAAGCTTTCTTT
CDR3aa: CASSFSEGTEAFF
d_gene: NA
abundance: NA
v_gene: TRBV12-3/TRBV12-4
j_gene: TRBJ1-1